This T cell receptor beta chain was sequenced for a study of CD8+ T cells in alopecia areata. Isolated RNA was reverse transcribed into cDNA used as the sequencing template. The table came from immunoSEQ multiplex PCR; TCRdb's copy has only in-frame clones and leaves some out. Of about 180,000 clones listed, about 47% are singletons. The CDR3 is 15 residues long. Trimming stripped 5 bases from V and 3 bases from J, with 14 bases between. Germline loops: CDR1 LNHDA, CDR2 SQIVND (reference sequence). This clone was seen only a few times. Treatment denoted: oral pan-JAK inhibitor, 5-10 mg twice daily. This receptor was taken from a human donor with alopecia areata. The chain uses TRBV19 and TRBJ1-3, with D hard to call. This sample comprised CD8+ T cells sorted from blood, obtained at roughly week 53, from a patient treated with tofacitinib. The chain's CDR3 is CASSPQLEVGNTIYF. Here the CDR3 DNA reads TGTGCCAGTAGTCCGCAGCTGGAGGTTGGAAACACCATATATTTT.